This passage covers 26 T cell receptor beta chains from one sample sequenced in a study of cytomegalovirus exposure and HLA in healthy donors (dated by TCRdb to 2017 to 2019). The library was obtained by the immunoSEQ multiplex PCR assay. The multiplex PCR relied on a mix of 60 forward primers for TCR Vbeta segments and 13 reverse primers for TCR Jbeta segments. In its TCRdb copy, this immuneACCESS table keeps in-frame sequences only and misses some clones. Where compared with another copy, unresolved V genes explain less than half of these, and the others have no known cause. The table for this sample lists approximately 120,000 clones; 60% to 80% of them were counted only once. Around 3.7% of the sample is in the top ten clones. The specimen was PBMCs. These receptor sequences come from a man in his thirties or forties in good health and CMV-seronegative.

The CDR3, as DNA: TGTGCCAGCAGTGCCCCCCAGTCGTCCTACGAGCAGTACTTC. It encodes CASSAPQSSYEQYF. The J gene is TRBJ2-7, the V gene TRBV6-1, with unresolved D. This CDR3 is built from 14 residues. CDR1 and CDR2 (germline): MNHNS, SASEGT. The V gene lost 4 bases and the J gene lost 1 base, with 11 bases spanning the gap.

V and J are TRBV5-5 and TRBJ2-7, with D possibly being TRBD1 (6 bases). The germline CDR1 and CDR2 sequences are SGHKS and YYEKEE (reference sequence). The CDR3 length is 14 residues. V was pared by 3 bases and J by 5 bases, with 15 bases between. CDR3 coding DNA: TGTGCCAGCAGCTCGCAGGGGAAAGTGGACGAGCAGTACTTC. It codes for CASSSQGKVDEQYF.

V and J are TRBV10-1 and TRBJ2-3; 8 nucleotides match TRBD1. The CDR3 spans 14 residues. V gave up 6 bases and J gave up 1 base; unmatched junction bases: 3. From germline, CDR1 is WNHNN and CDR2 SYGVQD (reference sequence). CDR3 sequence reads: CASRQDRGTDTQYF. The CDR3 DNA sequence: TGCGCCAGCAGACAGGACAGGGGCACAGATACGCAGTATTTT.

The chain is built from TRBV5-1 and TRBJ2-3, with TRBD1 matching 8 bases. V shed 3 bases, J shed 6 bases, and the junction held 9 bases outside the gene matches. This CDR3 is 15 amino acids long. Germline-derived CDR1 and CDR2 are SGHRS and YFSETQ. CDR3 sequence: CASSYGQGFLDTQYF. The CDR3, as DNA: TGCGCCAGCAGCTACGGACAGGGTTTTTTGGATACGCAGTATTTT.

This clone was recorded only once. The chain couples TRBV5-1 to TRBJ2-5; D uncertain. Near its end, the DNA agrees better with TRBJ2-7, so the J call may be wrong. CDR3 size: 13 residues. From germline, CDR1 is SGHRS and CDR2 YFSETQ. This CDR3 reads CASSLVSTYEQYF. DNA for the CDR3: TGCGCCAGCAGCTTGGTTTCTACCTACGAGCAGTACTTC.

The rearrangement joins TRBV7-9 to TRBJ1-5, with D possibly being TRBD1 (6 bases). From germline, CDR1 is SEHNR and CDR2 FQNEAQ (reference sequence). Between the trimmed V and J ends, which lost 5 bases and 3 bases, there was a span of 11 bases. The CDR3 sequence is 14 residues long. The CDR3 protein is CASSGGGHNQPQHF. CDR3 nucleotides: TGTGCCAGCAGCGGGGGGGGGCACAATCAGCCCCAGCATTTT.

The V gene is TRBV27, the J gene TRBJ2-7; TRBD1 matches at 9 bases. Looked up from germline, CDR1 is MNHEY and CDR2 is SMNVEV (reference sequence). This CDR3 comprises 15 residues. V dropped 3 bases and J dropped 6; count of bases not matched to a gene: 9. In nucleotides, the CDR3 is TGTGCCAGCAGTTTGGGGTCCGGGACAGGGACCGAGCAGTACTTC. Residues: CASSLGSGTGTEQYF.

This sequence joins TRBV5-4 and TRBJ2-5; D uncertain. Trimming left V 6 bases short and J 1 base short, with 10 bases between. The CDR3 loop spans 13 amino acids. Germline lookup yields CDR1 SGHNT and CDR2 YYREEE (reference sequence). Here the CDR3 reads CASTRYSQETQYF. CDR3 bases: TGTGCCAGCACGAGATACAGCCAAGAGACCCAGTACTTC.

The gene calls are TRBV9 and TRBJ2-3, with 13 bases that match TRBD2. In germline, CDR1 is SGDLS, CDR2 YYNGEE. The CDR3 totals 18 residues. V shed 5 bases and J 6 bases; nucleotides not matched to a gene: 15. Written as DNA, the CDR3 is TGTGCCAGCAGTGGGTGGGGGACTAGCGGGGCTGCGGGGGATACGCAGTATTTT. Translated: CASSGWGTSGAAGDTQYF. The whole variable domain, filled in from reference TRBV9 and TRBJ2-3, reads DSGVTQTPKHLITATGQRVTLRCSPRSGDLSVYWYQQSLDQGLQFLIQYYNGEERAKGNILERFSAQQFPDLHSELNLSSLELGDSALYFCASSGWGTSGAAGDTQYFGPGTRLTVL.

The V and J genes are TRBV28 and TRBJ1-6, with unresolved D. CDR3 length equals 14 residues. CDR1 and CDR2 from the germline V gene are MDHEN and SYDVKM. V lost 6 bases and J lost 6, with 12 bases in between. As DNA, the CDR3 is TGTGCCAGCAGCCCTCCGGGTCCTAATTCACCCCTCCACTTT. Translation gives CASSPPGPNSPLHF.

The rearrangement joins TRBV11-2 to TRBJ1-1; weak D call: TRBD1 (5 bases). This CDR3 comprises 13 residues. Trimming left V 5 bases short and J 5 bases short, with 12 bases between. Germline V gene lookup returns CDR1 SGHAT and CDR2 FQNNGV. The CDR3 is CASSARGRTEAFF. In DNA, the CDR3 is TGTGCCAGCAGCGCCCGGGGGAGGACTGAAGCTTTCTTT.

V gene TRBV5-6 combines with J gene TRBJ1-2; tentative D call: TRBD1 (6 bases). CDR3 size: 13 residues. Germline V gene data show CDR1 as SGHDT and CDR2 as YYEEEE. V lost 4 bases, J lost 5 bases, and 12 bases lay in between. DNA of the CDR3: TGTGCCAGCAGCCAAGGACAGCCTTATGGCTACACCTTC. The encoded protein is CASSQGQPYGYTF. Variable domain in full (rest from reference TRBV5-6 and TRBJ1-2): DAGVTQSPTHLIKTRGQQVTLRCSPKSGHDTVSWYQQALGQGPQFIFQYYEEEERQRGNFPDRFSGHQFPNYSSELNVNALLLGDSALYLCASSQGQPYGYTFGSGTRLTVV.

The J gene is TRBJ2-7, the V gene TRBV5-1, with a tentative D call TRBD2 (5 bases). Trimming left V 3 bases short and J 2 bases short, with 12 bases between. The CDR3 has 14 amino acids. Per the germline V gene, CDR1 is SGHRS and CDR2 is YFSETQ. As DNA, the CDR3 is TGCGCCAGCAGCTGGAGGCTACCTCCCTACGAGCAGTACTTC. This gives the protein CASSWRLPPYEQYF.

The table lists this clone with a few counts. This chain joins TRBV15 and TRBJ2-7, with 8 positions matching TRBD2. Germline V gene lookup returns CDR1 LNHNV and CDR2 YYDKDF (reference sequence). The CDR3 has 15 residues. The ends lost 5 bases at V and 4 bases at J; junction bases unmatched: 10. The CDR3 coding sequence is TGTGCCACCAGCGGCACGGGGGGGCGTCAATACGAGCAGTACTTC. The encoded protein is CATSGTGGRQYEQYF.

The chain has TRBV5-1 and TRBJ1-4; a possible D gene is TRBD1 (5 bases). The CDR3 is 15 residues long. The germline CDR1 and CDR2 sequences are SGHRS and YFSETQ. V lost 4 bases to trimming and J lost 4 bases, with 14 bases between them. The CDR3 bases are TGCGCCAGCAGCCCAGAACAGGCCTATAATGAAAAACTGTTTTTT. Translating gives CASSPEQAYNEKLFF.

The chain joins TRBV4-1 to TRBJ1-4; 12 bases agree with TRBD1. V lost 0 bases, J lost 4 bases, and 9 bases stayed unmatched. CDR3 length: 19 residues. In germline, CDR1 is MGHRA, CDR2 YSYEKL. CDR3 in DNA: TGCGCCAGCAGCCAAGAAGGGACAGGGGGCGCGGGGGTTAATGAAAAACTGTTTTTT. It yields the protein CASSQEGTGGAGVNEKLFF.

There are a few counts of this clone. The V call is TRBV5-1, the J call TRBJ2-1, with 12 positions matching TRBD2. Unmatched junction bases numbered 2, after V lost 4 bases and J lost 6 bases. Germline V CDR1 and CDR2: SGHRS, YFSETQ. The CDR3 length is 14 residues. CDR3 protein: CASSGLAGFNEQFF. CDR3 nucleotide sequence: TGCGCCAGCAGCGGACTAGCGGGGTTCAATGAGCAGTTCTTC.

The rearrangement joins TRBV7-9 to TRBJ1-6, with 7 bases fitting TRBD1. J gave up 7 bases and V 5 bases, and 14 bases lay outside the gene matches. This CDR3 contains 17 residues. CDR1 SEHNR and CDR2 FQNEAQ come from the germline V gene (reference sequence). The CDR3 region has the DNA TGTGCCAGCAGCGCGGGTGGCGACAGGGTAGGCAATTCACCCCTCCACTTT. Residues: CASSAGGDRVGNSPLHF.

The gene calls are TRBV18 and TRBJ1-1; tentatively, D is TRBD1 (5 bases). The CDR3 is 14 residues long. Per the germline V gene, CDR1 is KGHSH and CDR2 is LQKENI. Between the trimmed V and J ends, which lost 4 bases and 6 bases, there was a span of 15 bases. The CDR3 sequence is CASSLGGDLAEAFF. CDR3 DNA: TGTGCCAGCTCACTCGGGGGGGACCTAGCTGAAGCTTTCTTT. Full variable domain (outside the CDR3, taken from reference TRBV18 and TRBJ1-1): NAGVMQNPRHLVRRRGQEARLRCSPMKGHSHVYWYRQLPEEGLKFMVYLQKENIIDESGMPKERFSAEFPKEGPSILRIQQVVRGDSAAYFCASSLGGDLAEAFFGQGTRLTVV.

The chain recombines TRBV5-1 with TRBJ2-1, with TRBD1 identical over 8 bases. Germline CDR1 is SGHRS and CDR2 is YFSETQ. CDR3 length equals 13 residues. Trimming at V came to 4 bases and at J to 8 bases, leaving 5 bases not matched to a gene. The CDR3: CASSPDRVHEQFF. CDR3 coding DNA: TGCGCCAGCAGCCCGGACAGGGTGCATGAGCAGTTCTTC.

With respect to this clone: The same CDR3 is also encoded by other DNA sequences in this sample. The chain employs TRBV7-2 and TRBJ1-1, with unresolved D. The CDR3 contains 14 residues. V was shortened by 3 bases and J by 7 bases, with 15 bases between the two germline ends. From germline, CDR1 is SGHTA and CDR2 FQGNSA. The CDR3 here is CASSFATGRSEAFF. The CDR3 nucleotides are TGTGCCAGCAGCTTCGCGACGGGGAGGAGTGAAGCTTTCTTT.

The rearrangement uses TRBV2 and TRBJ2-7, with D possibly TRBD2 on 6 matching bases. The CDR3 consists of 15 residues. The germline V and J ends were trimmed by 4 bases and 0 bases, with 13 bases remaining between them. Germline V gene sequence: CDR1 SNHLY, CDR2 FYNNEI. CDR3 sequence: CASSASGGASYEQYF. CDR3 in DNA: TGTGCCAGCAGTGCGTCCGGCGGGGCCTCCTACGAGCAGTACTTC. The full variable domain, completed using reference TRBV2 and TRBJ2-7, is EPEVTQTPSHQVTQMGQEVILRCVPISNHLYFYWYRQILGQKVEFLVSFYNNEISEKSEIFDDQFSVERPDGSNFTLKIRSTKLEDSAMYFCASSASGGASYEQYFGPGTRLTVT.

This clone appeared a few times. The chain joins TRBV6-5 to TRBJ1-5; D possibly corresponds to TRBD1 (6 bases). In germline, CDR1 is MNHEY, CDR2 SVGAGI. The germline V and J ends were trimmed by 5 bases and 10 bases, with 15 bases remaining between them. This CDR3 has 13 amino acids. CDR3 nucleotide sequence: TGTGCCAGCAGTCCCCTTACAGGGCGCCCCCAGCATTTT. It codes for CASSPLTGRPQHF.

The V call is TRBV15, the J call TRBJ2-1; 8 bases are a match to TRBD1. This CDR3 has 14 amino acids. J was trimmed by 5 bases and V by 6 bases; bases with no gene match: 6. Germline assignment: CDR1 LNHNV and CDR2 YYDKDF (reference sequence). The CDR3 loop reads CATSYPTGDNEQFF. CDR3 DNA: TGTGCCACCAGTTACCCGACAGGGGACAATGAGCAGTTCTTC.

The rearrangement joins TRBV9 to TRBJ2-5; a weak D match, TRBD2 (5 bases). The CDR3 length is 14 residues. CDR1 and CDR2 (germline): SGDLS, YYNGEE. V was clipped by 1 base and J by 7 bases, with 14 bases between them. CDR3 DNA: TGTGCCAGCAGCGTATCTAGCAGTGATGGGACCCAGTACTTC. Translated: CASSVSSSDGTQYF.

Only a few counts were recorded for this clone. CDR3 bases: TGCGCCAGCCGATCCTCCGGGACAGGTAGCTCCTACGAGCAGTACTTC. Translation: CASRSSGTGSSYEQYF. The rearrangement links TRBV5-1 to TRBJ2-7; 8 bases agree with TRBD1. Germline values: CDR1 SGHRS, CDR2 YFSETQ. CDR3 length equals 16 residues. V shed 7 bases, J shed 0 bases, and the junction held 12 bases outside the gene matches.